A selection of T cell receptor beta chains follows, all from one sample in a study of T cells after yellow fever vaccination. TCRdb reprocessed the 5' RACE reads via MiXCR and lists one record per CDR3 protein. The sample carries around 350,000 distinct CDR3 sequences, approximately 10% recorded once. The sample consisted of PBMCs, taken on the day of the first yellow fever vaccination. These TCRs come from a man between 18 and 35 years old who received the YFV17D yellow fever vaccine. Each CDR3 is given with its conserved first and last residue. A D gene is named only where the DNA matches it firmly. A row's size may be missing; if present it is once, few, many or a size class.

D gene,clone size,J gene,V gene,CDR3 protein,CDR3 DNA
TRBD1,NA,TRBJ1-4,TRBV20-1,CSAFGQGNEKLFF,TGCAGTGCTTTTGGACAGGGGAATGAAAAACTGTTTTTT
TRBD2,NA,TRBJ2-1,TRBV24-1,CATSNPPGTRTSSYNEQFF,TGTGCCACCAGCAATCCCCCGGGGACTAGAACTAGCTCCTACAATGAGCAGTTCTTC
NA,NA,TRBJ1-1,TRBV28,CASSSVNTEAFF,TGTGCCAGCAGTTCGGTTAACACTGAAGCTTTCTTT
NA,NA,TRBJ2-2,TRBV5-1,CASSFQGFGLSGELFF,TGCGCCAGCAGCTTCCAGGGGTTTGGATTGAGCGGGGAGCTGTTTTTT
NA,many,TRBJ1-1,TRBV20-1,CSASRARASTEAFF,TGCAGTGCTAGTCGGGCTAGGGCGTCCACTGAAGCTTTCTTT
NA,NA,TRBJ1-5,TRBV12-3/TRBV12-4,CASTQLAGNQPQHF,TGTGCCAGCACCCAACTGGCGGGCAATCAGCCCCAGCATTTT
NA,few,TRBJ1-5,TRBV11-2,CASSLVRMDSRLYSNQPQHF,TGTGCCAGCAGCTTAGTTCGTATGGACAGCCGCCTCTATAGCAATCAGCCCCAGCATTTT
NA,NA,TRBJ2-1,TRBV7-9,CASSPRTSSGGEQFF,TGTGCCAGCAGCCCCCGGACATCTAGTGGAGGCGAGCAGTTCTTC
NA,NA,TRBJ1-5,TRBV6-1,CGSTGHLNQPQHF,TGTGGTTCAACGGGACACCTCAATCAGCCCCAGCATTTT
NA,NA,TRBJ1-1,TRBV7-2,CASSLGVSMNTEAFF,TGTGCCAGCAGCTTAGGAGTCAGCATGAACACTGAAGCTTTCTTT
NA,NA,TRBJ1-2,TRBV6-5,CASSTDRTYVGYTF,TGTGCCAGCAGTACCGACCGTACCTATGTCGGCTACACCTTC
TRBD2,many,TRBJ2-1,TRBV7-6,CASSKRASGGEYNEQFF,TGTGCCAGCAGCAAGCGGGCTAGCGGGGGCGAATACAATGAGCAGTTCTTC
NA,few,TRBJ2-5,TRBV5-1,CASSPPSGQETQYF,TGCGCCAGCAGCCCCCCCTCAGGCCAAGAGACCCAGTACTTC
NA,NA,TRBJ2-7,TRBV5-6,CASSLLGSYEQYF,TGTGCCAGCAGCTTGTTGGGTTCCTACGAGCAGTACTTC
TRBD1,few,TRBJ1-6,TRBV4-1,CASSQGRGLKNSPLHF,TGCGCCAGCAGCCAAGGAAGGGGGCTTAAAAATTCACCCCTCCACTTT
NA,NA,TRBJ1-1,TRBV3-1,CASSHRPEAFF,TGTGCCAGCAGCCACCGCCCTGAAGCTTTCTTT
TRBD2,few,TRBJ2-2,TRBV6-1,CASRMRGAQAGELFF,TGTGCCAGTAGGATGCGGGGGGCCCAGGCCGGGGAGCTGTTTTTT
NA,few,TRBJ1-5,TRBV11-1,CASSLAVLDSSPNQPQHF,TGTGCCAGCAGCTTAGCGGTATTGGACAGCAGTCCCAATCAGCCCCAGCATTTT
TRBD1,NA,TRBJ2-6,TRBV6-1,CASSEVRGLSSGANVLTF,TGTGCCAGCAGTGAAGTCAGGGGGCTTAGCTCTGGGGCCAACGTCCTGACTTTC
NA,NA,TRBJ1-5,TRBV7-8,CASSSRTGNQPQHF,TGTGCCAGCAGCTCGCGGACGGGGAATCAGCCCCAGCATTTT
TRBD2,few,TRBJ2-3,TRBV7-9,CASSLLAVDTQYF,TGTGCCAGCAGCTTACTAGCGGTAGATACGCAGTATTTT
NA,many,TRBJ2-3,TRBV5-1,CASSLQGPSTDTQYF,TGCGCCAGCAGCTTGCAGGGGCCTAGCACAGATACGCAGTATTTT
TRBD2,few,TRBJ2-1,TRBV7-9,CASSLVRLAGNEQFF,TGTGCCAGCAGCTTAGTCCGGCTAGCGGGCAATGAGCAGTTCTTC
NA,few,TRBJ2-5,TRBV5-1,CASSPQDRTQETQYF,TGCGCCAGCAGCCCTCAAGACAGGACCCAAGAGACCCAGTACTTC
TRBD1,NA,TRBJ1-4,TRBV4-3,CASSQFGTGDEKLFF,TGCGCCAGCAGCCAATTTGGCACAGGGGATGAAAAACTGTTTTTT
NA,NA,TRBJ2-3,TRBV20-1,CSARSTRGAADTQYF,TGCAGTGCTAGGTCAACAAGGGGCGCGGCAGATACGCAGTATTTT
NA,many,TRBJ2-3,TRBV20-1,CSARWQWTTPGDTQYF,TGCAGTGCTAGGTGGCAATGGACCACGCCGGGAGATACGCAGTATTTT
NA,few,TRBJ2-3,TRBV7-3,CASSWRLADTQYF,TGTGCCAGCAGCTGGCGACTGGCAGATACGCAGTATTTT
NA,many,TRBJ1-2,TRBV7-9,CASSLDTGIGGYTF,TGTGCCAGCAGCTTAGACACAGGGATTGGGGGCTACACCTTC
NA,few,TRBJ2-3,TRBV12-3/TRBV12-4,CASRVGIVGTDTQYF,TGTGCCAGCAGGGTGGGAATTGTGGGCACAGATACGCAGTATTTT
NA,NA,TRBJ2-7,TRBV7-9,CASSLSSAGSYEQYF,TGTGCCAGCAGCTTATCAAGCGCAGGGTCCTACGAGCAGTACTTC
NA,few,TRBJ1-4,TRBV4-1,CASSQEAFTTNEKLFF,TGCGCCAGCAGCCAAGAGGCTTTTACAACTAATGAAAAACTGTTTTTT
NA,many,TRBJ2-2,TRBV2,CASILDGGELFF,TGTGCCAGCATTCTGGATGGCGGGGAGCTGTTTTTT
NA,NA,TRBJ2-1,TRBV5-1,CASSFLTPPREQFF,TGCGCCAGCAGCTTCCTGACTCCCCCGCGCGAGCAGTTCTTC
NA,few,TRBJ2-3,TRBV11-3,CASSLEPGRKDTQYF,TGTGCCAGCAGCTTAGAGCCGGGGAGGAAAGATACGCAGTATTTT
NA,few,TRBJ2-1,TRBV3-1,CASRKTRGGPPNNEQFF,TGTGCCAGCAGAAAAACCCGAGGGGGGCCCCCAAACAATGAGCAGTTCTTC
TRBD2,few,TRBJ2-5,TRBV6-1,CASRRTSGGYPQETQYF,TGTGCCAGCAGGCGGACTAGCGGGGGGTACCCTCAAGAGACCCAGTACTTC
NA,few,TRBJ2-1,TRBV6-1,CASSRQVFSYNEQFF,TGTGCCAGCAGCCGACAGGTCTTTTCCTACAATGAGCAGTTCTTC
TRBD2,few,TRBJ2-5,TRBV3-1,CASSGPDPQAGGTETQYF,TGTGCCAGCAGCGGACCCGACCCCCAAGCGGGGGGGACAGAGACCCAGTACTTC
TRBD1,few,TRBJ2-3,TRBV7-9,CAIEGATDTQYF,TGTGCCATTGAGGGGGCAACAGATACGCAGTATTTT
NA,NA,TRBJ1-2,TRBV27,CASSSGNSYYGYTF,TGTGCCAGCAGTTCCGGGAACTCGTACTATGGCTACACCTTC
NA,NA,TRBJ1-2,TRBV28,CATRRTYGYTF,TGTGCCACCCGAAGGACCTATGGCTACACCTTC
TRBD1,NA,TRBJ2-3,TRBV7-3,CASSSGGVSWDTQYF,TGTGCCAGCAGCTCAGGGGGTGTATCTTGGGATACGCAGTATTTT
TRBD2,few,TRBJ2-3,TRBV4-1,CASSQLSGWRGGSTDTQYF,TGCGCCAGCAGCCAACTCTCAGGGTGGCGGGGGGGAAGCACAGATACGCAGTATTTT
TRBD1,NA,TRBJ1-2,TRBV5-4,CASSLAQGAYYTF,TGTGCCAGCAGCTTGGCCCAGGGGGCGTACTACACCTTC